These 27 T cell receptor beta chains share one sample of origin, sequenced in a study of control samples from healthy donors and cancer patients. Data came from immunoSEQ multiplex PCR; TCRdb stores just in-frame clones and leaves some out. The table has around 95,000 clones, about 88% seen once. Sample: blood. The receptor set was obtained from a woman between 45 and 60 years old in good health.

The gene calls are TRBV9 and TRBJ2-3; 9 bases map to TRBD2. Germline CDR1 is SGDLS and CDR2 is YYNGEE. The CDR3 totals 17 residues. The V gene end was trimmed by 0 bases and the J gene end by 2 bases; junction bases not matched to a gene: 7. The CDR3 reads CASSVATLAGITDTQYF. The CDR3 bases are TGTGCCAGCAGCGTAGCTACTCTAGCGGGAATCACAGATACGCAGTATTTT.

V usage is TRBV19 and J usage is TRBJ1-1; D is possibly TRBD1 (5 bases). Trimming shortened V by 6 bases and J by 2 bases, and 13 bases separated the two germline ends. The germline CDR1 and CDR2 sequences are LNHDA and SQIVND (reference sequence). The length of the CDR3 is 14 residues. CDR3 sequence (DNA): TGTGCCAGTAGGGCAGGGAAATATAACACTGAAGCTTTCTTT. Protein product: CASRAGKYNTEAFF. Using reference TRBV19 and TRBJ1-1 for the parts outside the CDR3, the full variable domain is DGGITQSPKYLFRKEGQNVTLSCEQNLNHDAMYWYRQDPGQGLRLIYYSQIVNDFQKGDIAEGYSVSREKKESFPLTVTSAQKNPTAFYLCASRAGKYNTEAFFGQGTRLTVV.

The DNA of the CDR3 is TGTGCCAGTAGTGAACGTACTAGCGGGAGGTCATACAATGAGCAGTTCTTC. This translates into CASSERTSGRSYNEQFF. J is TRBJ2-1 and V is TRBV19, with 12 bases identical to TRBD2. With V trimmed by 5 bases and J by 4 bases, 9 bases remained unmatched. Germline CDR1 LNHDA, CDR2 SQIVND (reference sequence). The CDR3 spans 17 residues.

V and J are TRBV2 and TRBJ1-1; 8 bases align to TRBD1. This CDR3 comprises 15 residues. V was clipped by 6 bases and J by 2 bases; unmatched bases: 8. Germline V gene sequence: CDR1 SNHLY, CDR2 FYNNEI. CDR3 sequence (DNA): TGTGCCAGCAGGACCGGGACAGGACATAACACTGAAGCTTTCTTT. Encoded protein: CASRTGTGHNTEAFF.

The genes are TRBV9 and TRBJ2-7; no clear D. Germline V gives CDR1 SGDLS, CDR2 YYNGEE. Trimming stripped 1 base from V and 0 bases from J, with 8 bases between. This CDR3 is built from 14 residues. CDR3 sequence (DNA): TGTGCCAGCAGCGTATCTTTTGGCTCCTACGAGCAGTACTTC. Its translation: CASSVSFGSYEQYF.

V usage is TRBV9 and J usage is TRBJ2-5; a weak D match, TRBD2 (5 bases). Germline V gene lookup returns CDR1 SGDLS and CDR2 YYNGEE. V shed 3 bases and J shed 7 bases, with 10 bases lying between them. The CDR3 spans 12 residues. CDR3 in amino acids: CASSAYGGTQYF. The DNA of the CDR3 is TGTGCCAGCAGCGCCTACGGAGGGACCCAGTACTTC.

The chain employs TRBV3-1 (or the pseudogene TRBV3-2) and TRBJ2-1; tentative D call: TRBD1 (5 bases). V lost 4 bases and J 10 bases, leaving 20 bases between the germline ends. This CDR3 region has 15 residues. CDR1 and CDR2 (germline): LGHDT, YNNKEL (reference sequence). The DNA of the CDR3 is TGTGCCAGCAGCCCTAGGTTTCAGGGTGGGTACGAGCAGTTCTTC. The encoded protein is CASSPRFQGGYEQFF.

The chain employs TRBV5-6 and TRBJ1-6; D is uncertain. Germline values: CDR1 SGHDT, CDR2 YYEEEE. The V end lost 4 bases, the J end lost 0 bases, and 11 bases lay between the germline ends. The CDR3 has 16 residues. CDR3 sequence: CASSNAGSSYNSPLHF. CDR3 nucleotide sequence: TGTGCCAGCAGCAACGCGGGGAGCTCCTATAATTCACCCCTCCACTTT.

The rearrangement uses TRBV3-1 (or the pseudogene TRBV3-2) and TRBJ2-2; D is possibly TRBD2 (6 bases). The V end was cut by 4 bases, the J end by 0 bases, with 15 bases between. CDR1 and CDR2 (germline): LGHDT, YNNKEL (reference sequence). The length of the CDR3 is 17 residues. The CDR3 here is CASSLGTLSSNTGELFF. The CDR3 bases are TGTGCCAGCAGCCTTGGGACTCTATCCTCGAACACCGGGGAGCTGTTTTTT.

This clone is a singleton in its sample. V usage is TRBV24-1 and J usage is TRBJ2-7; D uncertain. The CDR3 is made up of 11 amino acids. CDR1 is KGHDR, CDR2 SFDVKD, per germline. V lost 7 bases to trimming and J lost 4 bases, with 7 bases between them. This CDR3 is CATSPEYEQYV. The CDR3 coding sequence is TGTGCCACCAGCCCGGAGTACGAGCAGTACGTC.

V usage is TRBV7-6 and J usage is TRBJ2-5; 7 bases agree with TRBD2. There are 15 residues in the CDR3. V was pared by 2 bases and J by 5 bases, with 8 bases of the junction left unmatched. Per germline, CDR1 SGHVS and CDR2 FNYEAQ. This CDR3 reads CASSLYATSVETQYF. The CDR3 coding sequence is TGTGCCAGCAGCTTATACGCCACTAGCGTTGAGACCCAGTACTTC.

Points on this clone: An end of the junction does not agree with germline; a read error may underlie this. The chain uses TRBV5-1 and TRBJ2-1, with 8 bases lining up with TRBD2. CDR3 size: 15 residues. Germline V lookup: CDR1 SGHRS, CDR2 YFSETQ. CDR3 loop: CARSLDGGAYNEQFF. In DNA, the CDR3 is TGCGCCCGCAGCTTGGACGGGGGGGCTTACAATGAGCAGTTCTTC. The full variable domain, in which reference TRBV5-1 and TRBJ2-1 provide the parts outside the CDR3, is KAGVTQTPRYLIKTRGQQVTLSCSPISGHRSVSWYQQTPGQGLQFLFEYFSETQRNKGNFPGRFSGRQFSNSRSEMNVSTLELGDSALYLCARSLDGGAYNEQFFGPGTRLTVL.

This clone was seen once. J is TRBJ2-7 and V is TRBV10-1; tentatively, D is TRBD1 or TRBD2 (5 bases each). V gave up 2 bases and J gave up 3 bases, with 14 bases separating them. Looked up from germline, CDR1 is WNHNN and CDR2 is SYGVQD (reference sequence). The CDR3 is 15 residues long. CDR3 sequence reads: CASSEEGPWGYEQYV. The CDR3 nucleotides read TGCGCCAGCAGTGAGGAGGGACCGTGGGGCTACGAGCAGTACGTC.

This clone came up once. The gene calls are TRBV7-6 and TRBJ2-3, with TRBD2 identical over 12 bases. This CDR3 region has 17 residues. The V segment lost 4 bases and the J segment 5 bases; nucleotides outside the gene matches: 10. Germline V CDR1 and CDR2: SGHVS, FNYEAQ. The CDR3 region is CASSSQSTSGSLDTQYF. For the CDR3, the DNA is TGTGCCAGCAGCTCACAATCGACTAGCGGGAGTTTAGATACGCAGTATTTT.

The CDR3 bases are TGTGCCAGCAGCCACGGCTCGGGAGATACGCAGTATTTT. This sequence encodes CASSHGSGDTQYF. The rearrangement links TRBV7-9 to TRBJ2-3, with D unclear. V was shortened by 5 bases and J by 5 bases, with 11 bases between the two germline ends. Looked up from germline, CDR1 is SEHNR and CDR2 is FQNEAQ (reference sequence). The CDR3 sequence is 13 residues long. The full variable domain, with the rest looked up from reference TRBV7-9 and TRBJ2-3, is DTGVSQNPRHKITKRGQNVTFRCDPISEHNRLYWYRQTLGQGPEFLTYFQNEAQLEKSRLLSDRFSAERPKGSFSTLEIQRTEQGDSAMYLCASSHGSGDTQYFGPGTRLTVL.

This clone was recorded a few times. The rearrangement uses TRBV30 and TRBJ2-7; perhaps D is TRBD1 or TRBD2 (5 bases each). The V gene's germline CDR1 is GTSNPN and CDR2 SVGIG (reference sequence). The V end was cut by 8 bases, the J end by 0 bases, with 11 bases between. This CDR3 contains 12 residues. Here the CDR3 reads CAGLGDSYEQYF. CDR3 nucleotides: TGTGCCGGGTTGGGGGACTCCTACGAGCAGTACTTC.

The genes are TRBV12-3 or TRBV12-4 and TRBJ2-3; a weak D match, TRBD2 (6 bases). The CDR3 has 13 residues. V was shortened by 7 bases and J by 3 bases, with 11 bases between the two germline ends. CDR3 region: CASTRGSTDTQYF. DNA for the CDR3: TGTGCCAGCACCCGGGGGTCTACAGATACGCAGTATTTT.

The chain has TRBV7-8 and TRBJ2-7; D remains unclear. With 1 base removed from V and 2 bases from J, the gap between germline ends came to 12 bases. This CDR3 has 15 amino acids. From germline, CDR1 is SGHVS and CDR2 FQNEAQ. The CDR3 loop reads CASSLGPVGTYEQYV. CDR3 bases: TGTGCCAGCAGCTTAGGGCCTGTCGGAACCTACGAGCAGTACGTC.

The V and J genes are TRBV7-2 and TRBJ1-2; no reliable D call. Germline CDR1 and CDR2: SGHTA and FQGNSA. Trimming took 1 base from V and 8 from J, leaving 8 bases between them. This CDR3 is built from 12 residues. This CDR3 is CASSLERAGYTF. The DNA for the CDR3 is TGTGCCAGCAGCTTAGAGAGGGCGGGCTACACCTTC. Full variable domain (outside the CDR3, taken from reference TRBV7-2 and TRBJ1-2): GAGVSQSPSNKVTEKGKDVELRCDPISGHTALYWYRQSLGQGLEFLIYFQGNSAPDKSGLPSDRFSAERTGGSVSTLTIQRTQQEDSAVYLCASSLERAGYTFGSGTRLTVV.

The chain recombines TRBV6-5 with TRBJ1-1; unclear D gene. The CDR3 totals 14 residues. Germline loops: CDR1 MNHEY, CDR2 SVGAGI. V was trimmed by 6 bases and J by 4 bases, leaving 15 bases between them. CDR3 bases: TGTGCCAGCAGCCCCTTCAGACGGAGCACTGAAGCTTTCTTT. Translated: CASSPFRRSTEAFF.

This chain joins TRBV9 and TRBJ2-5; TRBD2 matches 10 bases. Germline loops: CDR1 SGDLS, CDR2 YYNGEE. J was trimmed by 3 bases and V by 1 base; bases with no gene match: 0. This CDR3 comprises 14 residues. The CDR3 nucleotides are TGTGCCAGCAGCGTAAGCGGGGGGGAAGAGACCCAGTACTTC. This codes for CASSVSGGEETQYF. Full variable domain (outside the CDR3, taken from reference TRBV9 and TRBJ2-5): DSGVTQTPKHLITATGQRVTLRCSPRSGDLSVYWYQQSLDQGLQFLIQYYNGEERAKGNILERFSAQQFPDLHSELNLSSLELGDSALYFCASSVSGGEETQYFGPGTRLLVL.

V usage is TRBV7-2 and J usage is TRBJ2-3; maybe TRBD2 (7 bases). The CDR3 sequence is 15 residues long. Trimming took 5 bases from V and 8 from J, leaving 20 bases between them. From germline, CDR1 is SGHTA and CDR2 FQGNSA. This CDR3 reads CASSPLRGGQATQYF. The CDR3 DNA reads TGTGCCAGCAGCCCCCTAAGGGGGGGCCAAGCTACGCAGTATTTT.

This clone was seen only once. The chain combines TRBV6-2 or TRBV6-3 with TRBJ1-4; D is uncertain. From germline, CDR1 is MNHEY and CDR2 SVGEGT. CDR3 length equals 15 residues. Trimming pared 0 bases from V and 7 bases from J, leaving 12 bases between. CDR3 loop: CASSYSGPEFEKLFF. CDR3 nucleotides: TGTGCCAGCAGTTACTCGGGTCCGGAGTTTGAAAAACTGTTTTTT.

The chain is built from TRBV30 and TRBJ2-2; D ambiguous. Looked up from germline, CDR1 is GTSNPN and CDR2 is SVGIG (reference sequence). The CDR3 is 10 residues long. Trimming removed 3 bases at V and 6 bases at J, with 2 bases between. CDR3 coding DNA: TGTGCCTGGAGGGCCGGGGAGCTGTTTTTT. This gives the protein CAWRAGELFF.

The V gene is TRBV7-3, the J gene TRBJ2-5; no clear D gene. The CDR3 sequence is 17 residues long. V was clipped by 8 bases and J by 0 bases, with 22 bases between them. Germline lookup yields CDR1 SGHTA and CDR2 FQGTGA. CDR3 in amino acids: CASAIGIGQPYQETQYF. The DNA of the CDR3 is TGTGCCAGCGCGATCGGTATCGGGCAGCCGTACCAAGAGACCCAGTACTTC.

This clone appeared a single time. V gene TRBV7-3 combines with J gene TRBJ1-2; 9 positions agree with TRBD1. In germline, CDR1 is SGHTA, CDR2 FQGTGA. Germline trimming cut 5 bases from V and 8 bases from J; bases unmatched to any gene: 9. This CDR3 spans 14 amino acids. In DNA form, the CDR3 reads TGTGCCAGCAGCCCGAGTATGGGACAGGGAGGCTACACCTTC. This gives the protein CASSPSMGQGGYTF.

The chain is built from TRBV30 and TRBJ2-5; TRBD2 agrees at 10 bases. The CDR3 contains 15 residues. Germline lookup yields CDR1 GTSNPN and CDR2 SVGIG (reference sequence). Trimming removed 3 bases from V and 4 bases from J; junction bases left unmatched: 8. CDR3 in amino acids: CAWRLLAGDGETQYF. In nucleotides, the CDR3 is TGTGCCTGGAGGCTTCTAGCGGGGGACGGAGAGACCCAGTACTTC.